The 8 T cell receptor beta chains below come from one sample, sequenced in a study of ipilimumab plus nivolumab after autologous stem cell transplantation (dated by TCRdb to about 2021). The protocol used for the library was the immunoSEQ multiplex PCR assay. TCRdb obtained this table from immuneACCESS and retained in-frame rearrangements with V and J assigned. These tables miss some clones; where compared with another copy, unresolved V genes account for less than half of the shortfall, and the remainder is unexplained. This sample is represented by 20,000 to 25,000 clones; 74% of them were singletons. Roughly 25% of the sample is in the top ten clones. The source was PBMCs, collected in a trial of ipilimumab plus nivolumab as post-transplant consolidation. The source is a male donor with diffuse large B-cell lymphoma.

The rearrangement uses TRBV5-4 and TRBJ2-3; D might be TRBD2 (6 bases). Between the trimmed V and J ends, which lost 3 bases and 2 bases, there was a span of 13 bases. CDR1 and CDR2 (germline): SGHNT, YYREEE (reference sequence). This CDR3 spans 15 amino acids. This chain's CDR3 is CASSSLAEPTDTQYF. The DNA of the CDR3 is TGTGCCAGCAGCTCCTTAGCGGAACCCACAGATACGCAGTATTTT. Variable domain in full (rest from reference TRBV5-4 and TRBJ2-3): ETGVTQSPTHLIKTRGQQVTLRCSSQSGHNTVSWYQQALGQGPQFIFQYYREEENGRGNFPPRFSGLQFPNYSSELNVNALELDDSALYLCASSSLAEPTDTQYFGPGTRLTVL.

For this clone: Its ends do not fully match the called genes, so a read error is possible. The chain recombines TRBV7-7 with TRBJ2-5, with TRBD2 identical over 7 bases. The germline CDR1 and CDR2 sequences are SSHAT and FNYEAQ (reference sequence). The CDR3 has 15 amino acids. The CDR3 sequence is CASSPGTILGETQYF. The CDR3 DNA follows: TGTGCTAGCAGCCCAGGGACTATATTGGGGGAGACCCAGTACTTC.

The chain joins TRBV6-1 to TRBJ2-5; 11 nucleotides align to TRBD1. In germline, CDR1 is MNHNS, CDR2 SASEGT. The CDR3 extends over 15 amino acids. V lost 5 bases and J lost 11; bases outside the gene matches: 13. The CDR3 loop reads CASSWGGQGAFEQYF. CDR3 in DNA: TGTGCCAGCAGTTGGGGAGGACAGGGGGCGTTTGAGCAGTACTTC.

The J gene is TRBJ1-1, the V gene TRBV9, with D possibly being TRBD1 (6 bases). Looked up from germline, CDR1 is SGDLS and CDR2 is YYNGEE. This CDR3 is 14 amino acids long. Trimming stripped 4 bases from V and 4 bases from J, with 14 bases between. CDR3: CASSPQGSGTEAFF. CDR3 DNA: TGTGCCAGCAGCCCACAGGGCTCGGGCACTGAAGCTTTCTTT.

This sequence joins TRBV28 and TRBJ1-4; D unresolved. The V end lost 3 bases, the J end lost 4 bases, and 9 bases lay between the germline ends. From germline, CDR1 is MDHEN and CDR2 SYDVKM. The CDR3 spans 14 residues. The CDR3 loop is CASSLTANNEKLFF. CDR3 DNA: TGTGCCAGCAGTTTGACGGCGAATAATGAAAAACTGTTTTTT.

The CDR3 DNA reads as TGTGCCAGCTCCCGGGACACCTTCGGCTACGAGCAGTACTTC. It encodes CASSRDTFGYEQYF. The genes are TRBV27 and TRBJ2-7; maybe TRBD1 (6 bases). The ends were cut back, 8 bases at V and 3 bases at J, with 17 bases in the middle. The germline CDR1 and CDR2 sequences are MNHEY and SMNVEV (reference sequence). This CDR3 spans 14 amino acids.

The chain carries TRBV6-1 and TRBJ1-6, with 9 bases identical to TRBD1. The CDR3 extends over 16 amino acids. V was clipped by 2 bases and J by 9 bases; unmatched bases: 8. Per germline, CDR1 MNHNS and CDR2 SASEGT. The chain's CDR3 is CASSESNRGQISPLHF. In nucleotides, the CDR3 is TGTGCCAGCAGTGAATCCAACAGGGGGCAGATTTCACCCCTCCACTTT.

CDR3 sequence: CATSSYIPGGAFF. The DNA of the CDR3 is TGTGCCACCAGCAGCTATATCCCCGGCGGGGCTTTCTTT. The chain is built from TRBV15 and TRBJ1-1; D ambiguous. Germline V gene data show CDR1 as LNHNV and CDR2 as YYDKDF (reference sequence). The germline V and J ends were trimmed by 3 bases and 11 bases, with 16 bases remaining between them. CDR3 size: 13 residues. Combining the CDR3 with reference TRBV15 and TRBJ1-1 gives the whole variable domain DAMVIQNPRYQVTQFGKPVTLSCSQTLNHNVMYWYQQKSSQAPKLLFHYYDKDFNNEADTPDNFQSRRPNTSFCFLDIRSPGLGDTAMYLCATSSYIPGGAFFGQGTRLTVV.